This T cell receptor beta chain was recorded in a study of control samples from healthy donors and cancer patients. Measured with immunoSEQ multiplex PCR; TCRdb has only the in-frame clones, and not every one. This sample yields about 190,000 clones, of which roughly nine tenths are seen a single time; 1.5% to 2% belongs to the top ten. Notes on this clone: The same CDR3 can be traced to other DNA sequences in this sample.

This receptor was identified in a man aged 25 to 45 in good health. The sequenced material came from blood.

CDR3 region: CATSEDNYGYTF. For the CDR3, the DNA is TGTGCCACCAGTGAGGATAACTATGGCTACACCTTC. The V gene is TRBV24-1, the J gene TRBJ1-2; D gene uncertain. CDR1 and CDR2 (germline): KGHDR, SFDVKD. The CDR3 spans 12 residues. The V end was cut by 4 bases, the J end by 1 base, with 3 bases between.